This T cell receptor beta chain derives from a study of graft-versus-host responses after intestinal transplantation. Remarks on this clone: Antigen specificity is unknown.

Study-wide points: Investigators detected GvH clones in recipient marrow, with some emerging earlier in ileum or blood. Individuals who had graft-donor T cell macrochimerism had allografts that showed high graft-versus-host to host-versus-graft clonal ratios.

The CDR3 sequence is 15 residues long. The ends lost 6 bases at V and 6 bases at J; junction bases unmatched: 11. Germline V gene sequence: CDR1 SQVTM, CDR2 ANQGSEA. Measured with immunoSEQ multiplex PCR; TCRdb has only the in-frame clones, and not every one. The data contain about 100,000 clones, about 90% of them singletons. Sequences were derived from unstimulated CD4+ T cells sorted from spleen or lymph node cells, sampled before transplant. V usage is TRBV29-1 and J usage is TRBJ2-3; 11 nucleotides line up with TRBD2. The origin of this receptor is a human donor who was the organ donor for an intestinal transplant. In nucleotides, the CDR3 is TGCAGCGTGAGGCCTAGCGGGGGGCCGGTTGATACGCAGTATTTT. This sequence encodes CSVRPSGGPVDTQYF.